The source of this T cell receptor (beta chain) is a study of radiotherapy plus CTLA-4 blockade in lung cancer. Those patients who had chemo-refractory metastatic non-small-cell lung cancer were given focal radiation along with CTLA-4 blockade through ipilimumab. The CDR3 runs 13 residues. Germline lookup yields CDR1 MDHEN and CDR2 SYDVKM. V was clipped by 3 bases and J by 2 bases, with 8 bases between them. Assay used: immunoSEQ multiplex PCR; TCRdb lists only in-frame clones, some missing. The repertoire includes approximately 90,000 clones, 83% of them detected once, and around 0.9% sits in the top ten.

This TCR was sampled from a human donor with non-small cell lung cancer who had stable disease on radiotherapy plus ipilimumab. The specimen was peripheral blood, collected from a patient treated with radiotherapy plus ipilimumab. The V and J genes are TRBV28 and TRBJ2-7; a weak D match, TRBD2 (7 bases). The CDR3 is CASSLGGPYEQYF. The CDR3 DNA sequence: TGTGCCAGCAGTTTGGGGGGGCCCTACGAGCAGTACTTC.